A selection of T cell receptor beta chains follows, all from one sample in a study of shared clonotypes between healthy human individuals. Libraries were prepared by immunoSEQ multiplex PCR; TCRdb keeps only in-frame clonotypes and omits some of them. The sample consists of under 150,000 clones, around two thirds of them appearing once. The sequencing input was memory CD8+ T cells sorted from blood. Receptors were obtained from a woman between 25 and 40 years old in good health. Both conserved end residues are part of each CDR3. The order of the fields is J gene, V gene, clone size, CDR3 protein. The size entry is marked missing in some rows and otherwise reads once, few, many or a size class.

j_call: TRBJ1-5
v_call: TRBV6-1
clone_size: NA
cdr3_aa: CASSEWLANSNQPQHF

j_call: TRBJ2-7
v_call: TRBV7-8
clone_size: few
cdr3_aa: CASSLWSPTLYEQYF

j_call: TRBJ2-7
v_call: TRBV5-1
clone_size: NA
cdr3_aa: CASSPVSAVYEQYF

j_call: TRBJ2-7
v_call: TRBV2
clone_size: NA
cdr3_aa: CASSEGQGGPSYEQYF

j_call: TRBJ1-1
v_call: TRBV27
clone_size: NA
cdr3_aa: CASKTPRNEAFF

j_call: TRBJ2-1
v_call: TRBV30
clone_size: NA
cdr3_aa: CAWSRVPSYNEQFF

j_call: TRBJ2-2
v_call: TRBV6-6
clone_size: medium-sized
cdr3_aa: CASSYSRQSTGELFF

j_call: TRBJ2-5
v_call: TRBV7-6
clone_size: NA
cdr3_aa: CASSPQALAGHHRETQYF

j_call: TRBJ2-3
v_call: TRBV11-2
clone_size: NA
cdr3_aa: CASSLALAGGRIGDTQYF

j_call: TRBJ2-7
v_call: TRBV7-4
clone_size: NA
cdr3_aa: CASSLISYEQYF

j_call: TRBJ2-7
v_call: TRBV5-6
clone_size: NA
cdr3_aa: CASSPGTVYYEQYF

j_call: TRBJ2-7
v_call: TRBV11-3
clone_size: NA
cdr3_aa: CASSQRPREGSYEQYF

j_call: TRBJ1-2
v_call: TRBV25-1
clone_size: NA
cdr3_aa: CASSEYNDGYTF

j_call: TRBJ2-7
v_call: TRBV4-1
clone_size: NA
cdr3_aa: CASSQLAGISYEQYF

j_call: TRBJ1-3
v_call: TRBV6-1
clone_size: NA
cdr3_aa: CASSDWGTGNTIYF

j_call: TRBJ1-4
v_call: TRBV18
clone_size: NA
cdr3_aa: CASSPGTANEKLFF

j_call: TRBJ1-5
v_call: TRBV27
clone_size: NA
cdr3_aa: CASSLNQPQHF

j_call: TRBJ2-6
v_call: TRBV6-1
clone_size: NA
cdr3_aa: CASSGETSTSGANVLTF

j_call: TRBJ2-3
v_call: TRBV6-4
clone_size: NA
cdr3_aa: CASSDVGGGSTDTQYF

j_call: TRBJ1-1
v_call: TRBV27
clone_size: NA
cdr3_aa: CASTTGNEAFF

j_call: TRBJ1-2
v_call: TRBV5-3
clone_size: many
cdr3_aa: CARQFPGTAAVGYTF

j_call: TRBJ1-4
v_call: TRBV4-2
clone_size: NA
cdr3_aa: CASSQEYLAAEKLFF

j_call: TRBJ1-2
v_call: TRBV5-4
clone_size: NA
cdr3_aa: CASSSRDRGRRSYGYTF

j_call: TRBJ1-1
v_call: TRBV5-1
clone_size: once
cdr3_aa: CASSRDRGGTEAFF

j_call: TRBJ1-4
v_call: TRBV2
clone_size: NA
cdr3_aa: CAGSVGGLEYEKLFF

j_call: TRBJ2-1
v_call: TRBV5-4
clone_size: NA
cdr3_aa: CASSSAGLAGSHEQFF

j_call: TRBJ2-7
v_call: TRBV14
clone_size: NA
cdr3_aa: CASSTLRGGLHEQYF

j_call: TRBJ2-2
v_call: TRBV7-2
clone_size: NA
cdr3_aa: CASSTGLAGVNTGELFF

j_call: TRBJ1-2
v_call: TRBV21-1
clone_size: few
cdr3_aa: CASSNRTYGYTF

j_call: TRBJ2-7
v_call: TRBV27
clone_size: NA
cdr3_aa: CASSSGGYEQYF

j_call: TRBJ2-5
v_call: TRBV2
clone_size: few
cdr3_aa: CASSVAGGRETQYF

j_call: TRBJ1-1
v_call: TRBV5-6
clone_size: NA
cdr3_aa: CASSLAARGNTEAFF

j_call: TRBJ2-7
v_call: TRBV10-2
clone_size: NA
cdr3_aa: CASSELRGNFGEQYF

j_call: TRBJ1-1
v_call: TRBV27
clone_size: NA
cdr3_aa: CASSLSRSGSEAFF

j_call: TRBJ2-7
v_call: TRBV28
clone_size: NA
cdr3_aa: CASRVTGPTYEQYF

j_call: TRBJ2-2
v_call: TRBV7-9
clone_size: once
cdr3_aa: CASSLARGANTGELFF

j_call: TRBJ2-7
v_call: TRBV4-2
clone_size: NA
cdr3_aa: CASSQERSLYGSYEQYF

j_call: TRBJ2-5
v_call: TRBV29-1
clone_size: NA
cdr3_aa: CSVEGSVLADQETQYF

j_call: TRBJ1-1
v_call: TRBV6-6
clone_size: NA
cdr3_aa: CASSSGKGGSTEAFF

j_call: TRBJ2-7
v_call: TRBV5-1
clone_size: NA
cdr3_aa: CASSWGAYEQYF

j_call: TRBJ2-1
v_call: TRBV5-6
clone_size: many
cdr3_aa: CASSPGDFRGEQFF

j_call: TRBJ2-7
v_call: TRBV11-2
clone_size: NA
cdr3_aa: CASSSGRVWQYF

j_call: TRBJ1-4
v_call: TRBV18
clone_size: NA
cdr3_aa: CASSPLDRDATNEKLFF

j_call: TRBJ2-3
v_call: TRBV23-1
clone_size: few
cdr3_aa: CASSLDGGGRSTDTQYF

j_call: TRBJ2-3
v_call: TRBV5-5
clone_size: once
cdr3_aa: CASSRTAFTDTQYF

j_call: TRBJ2-7
v_call: TRBV28
clone_size: NA
cdr3_aa: CASNAPTGTGVGEQYF

j_call: TRBJ2-1
v_call: TRBV15
clone_size: NA
cdr3_aa: CATSRGVNEQFF

j_call: TRBJ1-2
v_call: TRBV21-1
clone_size: NA
cdr3_aa: CASSKKLKRQADYGYTF

j_call: TRBJ1-4
v_call: TRBV28
clone_size: NA
cdr3_aa: CASSFPGDATNEKLFF

j_call: TRBJ2-3
v_call: TRBV7-2
clone_size: once
cdr3_aa: CASSFLAGGPDTQYF

j_call: TRBJ1-5
v_call: TRBV10-2
clone_size: NA
cdr3_aa: CASSRDVYQPQHF

j_call: TRBJ1-2
v_call: TRBV27
clone_size: NA
cdr3_aa: CASSLYGFNYGYTF

j_call: TRBJ2-7
v_call: TRBV25-1
clone_size: many
cdr3_aa: CASSGTSGNYEQYF

j_call: TRBJ1-4
v_call: TRBV2
clone_size: many
cdr3_aa: CASRDRNEKLFF

j_call: TRBJ2-7
v_call: TRBV2
clone_size: NA
cdr3_aa: CASSSRDSSYEQYF

j_call: TRBJ2-2
v_call: TRBV6-4
clone_size: many
cdr3_aa: CASSRQADTGELFF

j_call: TRBJ2-1
v_call: TRBV6-4
clone_size: NA
cdr3_aa: CASSSIAGEGYNEQFF

j_call: TRBJ2-3
v_call: TRBV6-5
clone_size: NA
cdr3_aa: CASSSGTLSAQYF

j_call: TRBJ2-2
v_call: TRBV4-2
clone_size: NA
cdr3_aa: CASSSQGVPSGELFF

j_call: TRBJ1-1
v_call: TRBV5-1
clone_size: NA
cdr3_aa: CASSLQDYTEAFF